This TCR beta chain was identified in a study of T cell responses to AZD1222 COVID-19 vaccine (dated by TCRdb to the early 2020s). Describing the broader study: TCR sequencing was performed for fewer than 250 trial participants, of whom 207 were given two doses of AZD1222 and approximately 25 were given two doses of MenACWY control vaccine. Trial participants were enrolled by age into 18-55, 56-69 and 70-plus year subgroups, with 148, 28 and 57 TCR-sequenced participants respectively. The paper as a whole reports these results and caveats: Because no day 14 peak-response samples were available, repertoires were characterized only after the peak T cell response. Most participants were white British and females outnumbered males, and the authors suggested that clonal diversity may have been underestimated. Conclusions about previously exposed vaccinees were limited because only six AZD1222 recipients were SARS-CoV-2 seropositive at baseline. Reportedly, almost half of the unique spike-specific TCRs recognized epitopes lying outside the regions that are mutated in the B.1.351 and B.1.1.7 variants. The whole spike protein was spanned by vaccine-associated CD4 TCRs, and dominant responses were seen in regions 160-218 and 743-854. After two AZD1222 doses, spike-specific TCR breadth and depth were significantly higher than at day 0 and than in MenACWY recipients. In the small 56-69-year group, the increase in depth fell short of significance, most likely because of low power.

Comments on this clone: It lacks a known antigen. The input lacks base qualities; no much larger clone sits a single base away.

In light of the paper, this sample's time point label describes: about 28 days (+/-7) after the second vaccine dose. The treatment or condition label of this sample denotes: meningococcal conjugate vaccine given as trial control. Samples from vaccinated people were obtained from the UK trials COV001 and COV002, which included a single-blind randomized controlled phase 2/3 trial of AZD1222 (ChAdOx1 nCoV-19) in healthy adults. For TCRbeta chain sequencing, PBMC samples from trial participants were taken at day 0 and at day 28 after the second dose. The CDR3 regions of human TCRbeta chains were analyzed by immunosequencing. The original pipeline was this. TCRs in the repertoires were compared against a reference library of SARS-CoV-2-specific TCRs that had been generated with the MIRA antigen-specificity platform. Breadth meant the fraction of unique TCRs that were SARS-CoV-2-associated, whereas depth meant the fraction of total T cells that were SARS-CoV-2-associated. Using the MIRA data, every spike-specific TCR was mapped to the spike region that the TCR reacted to and assigned to either a CD4 or a CD8 class. Log10-transformed breadth and depth values were compared by one-way ANOVA with Sidak's multiple comparisons tests. What TCRdb holds here is the immuneACCESS table cut down to in-frame rearrangements. Part of the clones is not present; checked against another copy, under half of the missing clones reflect an unresolved V gene, and the others are unexplained. V, J and clone size are taken as reported in that table, and D and trimming were inferred from the DNA itself. The sample table holds 79,000 or so clones, of which 60% to 85% were seen once. 27% of the sample is in the top ten clones.

The CDR3 contains 15 residues, cysteine and phenylalanine counted. Only the CDR3 region is kept as DNA, spanning 45 bases read in frame from base 1. The junction shows trimming of 7 bases on V and 6 bases on J, plus 21 bases between the germline ends. Reading the germline V gene gives CDR1 MNHEY and CDR2 SVGAGI. The sequence was collected from an adult who received the MenACWY meningococcal vaccine as a control. The sequences come from peripheral blood, collected 28 days after the second dose of the MenACWY control vaccine. The chain is encoded by TRBV6-5 joined to TRBJ1-2; the D gene remains uncertain. CDR3 region: CASNPRGLPWNGYTF. The DNA reads TGTGCCAGCAACCCCCGAGGGCTCCCCTGGAATGGCTACACCTTC.